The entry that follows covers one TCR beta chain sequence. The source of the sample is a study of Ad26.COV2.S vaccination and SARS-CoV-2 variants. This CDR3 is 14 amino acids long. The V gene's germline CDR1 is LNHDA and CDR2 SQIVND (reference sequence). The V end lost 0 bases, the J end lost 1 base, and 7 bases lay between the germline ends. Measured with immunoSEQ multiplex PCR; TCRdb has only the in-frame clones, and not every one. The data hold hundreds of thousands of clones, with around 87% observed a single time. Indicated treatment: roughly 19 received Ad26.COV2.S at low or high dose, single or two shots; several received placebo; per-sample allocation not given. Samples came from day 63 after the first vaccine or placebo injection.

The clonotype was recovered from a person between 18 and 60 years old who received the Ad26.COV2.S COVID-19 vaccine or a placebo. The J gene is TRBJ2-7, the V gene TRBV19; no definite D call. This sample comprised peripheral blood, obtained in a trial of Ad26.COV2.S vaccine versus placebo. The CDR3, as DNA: TGTGCCAGTAGTATAGATCCGTCATCCTACGAGCAGTACTTC. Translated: CASSIDPSSYEQYF.